This T cell receptor (beta chain) was obtained from a study of CD8+ T cells in alopecia areata. In the study overall: C3H/HeJ donors aged about 6-13 months with spontaneous alopecia supplied skin grafted onto roughly 6-11-week-old female C3H/HeJ mice. Overall study findings and caveats: Between patients, shared TCR sequences were less clear than in mice. This was possibly due in part to HLA diversity in the patient population. Scalp sequencing captures resident alphabeta T cells of normal skin too.

Details on this clone: No antigen is known for it. Genes and germline come from the mouse. From the germline J gene comes the end of the CDR3, since the read stops 4 residues before it.

The sample's time point: mouse skin at time of skin grafting. Skin biopsies came from mouse graft recipients at grafting and 3 and 6 weeks afterward. It was cDNA, reverse transcribed from extracted RNA, that served as the sequencing template. TCRdb keeps only in-frame clones here, not all; method: immunoSEQ multiplex PCR. Recorded here are about 1,600 clones, none singletons. V lost 0 bases and J lost 3, with 10 bases in between. Germline CDR1 NSQYPW, CDR2 LRSPGD (reference sequence). The CDR3 covers 15 residues. The sample consisted of skin, taken at week 0. This clonotype originated in a C3H/HeJ mouse with alopecia areata. This line is of MHC haplotype H2-k. The chain recombines TRBV1 with TRBJ2-3; possibly TRBD2 for D (7 bases). The CDR3 DNA, read in part, is TGCACCTGCAGTGCAGATAGGGGGGCGGCAGAA. Its translation: CTCSADRGAAE. In full, the CDR3 is CTCSADRGAAETLYF.